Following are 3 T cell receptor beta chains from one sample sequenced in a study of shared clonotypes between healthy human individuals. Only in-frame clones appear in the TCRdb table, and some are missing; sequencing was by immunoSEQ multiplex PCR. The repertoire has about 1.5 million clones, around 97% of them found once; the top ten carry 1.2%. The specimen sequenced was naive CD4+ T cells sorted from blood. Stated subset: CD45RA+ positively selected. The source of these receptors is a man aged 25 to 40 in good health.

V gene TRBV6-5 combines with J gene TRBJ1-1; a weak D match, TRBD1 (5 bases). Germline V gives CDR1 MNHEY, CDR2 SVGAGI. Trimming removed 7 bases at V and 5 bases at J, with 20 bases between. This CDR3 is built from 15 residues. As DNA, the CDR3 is TGTGCCAGCATCCGTCGGCGAGGGGCCCGAACTGAAGCTTTCTTT. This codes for CASIRRRGARTEAFF.

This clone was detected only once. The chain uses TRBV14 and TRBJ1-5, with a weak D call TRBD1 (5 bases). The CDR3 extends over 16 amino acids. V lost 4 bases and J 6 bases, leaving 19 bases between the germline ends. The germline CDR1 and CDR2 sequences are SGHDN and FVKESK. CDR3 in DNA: TGTGCCAGCAGCCCGGGACTGCGCATGGAACCTCAGCCCCAGCATTTT. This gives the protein CASSPGLRMEPQPQHF.

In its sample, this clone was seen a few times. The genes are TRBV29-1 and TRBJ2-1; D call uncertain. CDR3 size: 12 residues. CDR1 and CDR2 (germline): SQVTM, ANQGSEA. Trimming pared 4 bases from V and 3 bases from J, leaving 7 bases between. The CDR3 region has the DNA TGCAGCGTTGGTGGGTTCTACAATGAGCAGTTCTTC. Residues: CSVGGFYNEQFF.